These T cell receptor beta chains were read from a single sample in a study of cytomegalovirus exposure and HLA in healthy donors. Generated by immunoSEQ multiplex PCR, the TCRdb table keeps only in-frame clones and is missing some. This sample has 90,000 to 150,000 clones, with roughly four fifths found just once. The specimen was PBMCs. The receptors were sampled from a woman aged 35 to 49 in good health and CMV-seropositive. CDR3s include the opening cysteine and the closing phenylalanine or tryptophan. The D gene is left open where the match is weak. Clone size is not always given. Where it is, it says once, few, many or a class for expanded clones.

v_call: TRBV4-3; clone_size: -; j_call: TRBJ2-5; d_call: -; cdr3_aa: CASSPNTGTETQYF; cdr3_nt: TGCGCCAGCAGCCCTAACACAGGGACAGAGACCCAGTACTTC
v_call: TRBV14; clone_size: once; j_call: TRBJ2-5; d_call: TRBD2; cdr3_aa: CASSQDVRGVKETQYF; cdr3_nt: TGTGCCAGCAGCCAAGATGTGCGGGGGGTAAAAGAGACCCAGTACTTC
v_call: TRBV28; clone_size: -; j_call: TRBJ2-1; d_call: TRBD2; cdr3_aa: CASSRGLAGIRNEQFF; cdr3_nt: TGTGCCAGCAGTCGGGGACTAGCGGGGATTAGGAATGAGCAGTTCTTC
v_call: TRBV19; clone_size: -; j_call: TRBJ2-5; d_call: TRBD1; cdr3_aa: CASSPRDRGGETQYF; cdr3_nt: TGTGCCAGTAGCCCCCGGGACAGAGGTGGAGAGACCCAGTACTTC
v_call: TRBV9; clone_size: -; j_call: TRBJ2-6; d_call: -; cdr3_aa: CASSVGGRTSGANVLTF; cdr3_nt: TGTGCCAGCAGCGTAGGAGGGAGAACCTCTGGGGCCAACGTCCTGACTTTC
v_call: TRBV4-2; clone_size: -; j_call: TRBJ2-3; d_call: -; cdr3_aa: CASSQDDGGADLPADTQYF; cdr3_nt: TGTGCCAGCAGCCAAGATGATGGTGGGGCGGACCTACCAGCCGATACGCAGTATTTT
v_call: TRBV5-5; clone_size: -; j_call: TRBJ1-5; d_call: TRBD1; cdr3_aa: CASSSLFRDRVVSNQPQHF; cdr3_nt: TGTGCCAGCAGCTCCCTGTTCCGGGACAGGGTTGTTAGCAATCAGCCCCAGCATTTT
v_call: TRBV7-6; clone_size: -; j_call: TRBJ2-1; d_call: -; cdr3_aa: CASSLSGEGNEQFF; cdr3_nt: TGTGCCAGCAGCTTATCAGGGGAGGGCAATGAGCAGTTCTTC
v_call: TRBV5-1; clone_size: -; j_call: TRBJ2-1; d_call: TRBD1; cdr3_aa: CARRRQGGFKIYNEQFF; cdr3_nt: TGCGCCAGACGAAGACAGGGGGGTTTCAAGATCTACAATGAGCAGTTCTTC
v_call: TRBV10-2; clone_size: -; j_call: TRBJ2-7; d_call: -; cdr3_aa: CASSESRGWAGENYEQYF; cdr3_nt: TGCGCCAGCAGTGAGTCGAGAGGCTGGGCAGGGGAAAACTACGAGCAGTACTTC
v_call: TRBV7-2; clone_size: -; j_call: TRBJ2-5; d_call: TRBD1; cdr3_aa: CASSRDRGETQYF; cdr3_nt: TGTGCCAGCAGCCGGGACAGGGGAGAGACCCAGTACTTC
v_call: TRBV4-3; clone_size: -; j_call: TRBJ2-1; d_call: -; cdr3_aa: CASSLGGSSYNEQFF; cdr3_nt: TGCGCCAGCAGCCTCGGAGGGAGCTCCTACAATGAGCAGTTCTTC
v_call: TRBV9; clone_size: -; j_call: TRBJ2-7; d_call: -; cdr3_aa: CASSVAPAAGSVSYEQYF; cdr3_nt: TGTGCCAGCAGCGTAGCCCCGGCTGCGGGATCCGTATCCTACGAGCAGTACTTC
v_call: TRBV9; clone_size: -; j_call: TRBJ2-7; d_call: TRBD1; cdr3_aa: CASSVRDSSYEQYF; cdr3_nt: TGTGCCAGCAGCGTACGGGACAGTTCCTACGAGCAGTACTTC
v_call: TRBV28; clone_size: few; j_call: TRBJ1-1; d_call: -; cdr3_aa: CASSPTVLGTEAFF; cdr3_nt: TGTGCCAGCAGTCCGACAGTTTTGGGCACTGAAGCTTTCTTT
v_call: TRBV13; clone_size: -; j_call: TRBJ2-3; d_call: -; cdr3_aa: CASSPRASTDTQYF; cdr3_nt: TGTGCCAGCAGCCCCAGAGCGAGCACAGATACGCAGTATTTT
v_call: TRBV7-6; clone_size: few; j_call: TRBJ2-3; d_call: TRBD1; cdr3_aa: CASSSPRDRDTQYF; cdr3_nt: TGTGCCAGCAGCTCACCTAGGGACAGAGATACGCAGTATTTT
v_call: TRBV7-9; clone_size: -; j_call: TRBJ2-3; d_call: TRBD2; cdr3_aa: CASSWTGGGVVTQYF; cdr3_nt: TGTGCCAGCAGCTGGACGGGCGGGGGGGTGGTTACGCAGTATTTT
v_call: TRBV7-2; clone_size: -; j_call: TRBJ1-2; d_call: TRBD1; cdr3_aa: CASSLVGGEAHGYTF; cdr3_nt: TGTGCCAGCAGCTTAGTAGGGGGCGAGGCCCATGGCTACACCTTC
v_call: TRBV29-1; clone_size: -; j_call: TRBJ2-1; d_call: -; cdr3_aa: CSVEGRQVYNEQFF; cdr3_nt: TGCAGCGTTGAAGGGAGGCAGGTCTACAATGAGCAGTTCTTC
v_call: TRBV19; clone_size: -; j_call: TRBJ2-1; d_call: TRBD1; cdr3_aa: CASSMGQGIGNEQFF; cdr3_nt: TGTGCCAGTAGTATGGGACAGGGGATTGGCAATGAGCAGTTCTTC
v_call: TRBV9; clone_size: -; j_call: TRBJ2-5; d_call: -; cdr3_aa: CASSPRTEETQYF; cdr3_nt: TGTGCCAGCAGCCCTCGGACAGAAGAGACCCAGTACTTC
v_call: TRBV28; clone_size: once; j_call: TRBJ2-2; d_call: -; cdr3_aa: CASSSAGTGSGELFF; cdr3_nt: TGTGCCAGCAGTTCCGCCGGTACAGGGAGTGGGGAGCTGTTTTTT
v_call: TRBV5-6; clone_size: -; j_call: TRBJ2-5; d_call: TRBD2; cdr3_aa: CASSIGLAAAQETQYF; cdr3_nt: TGTGCCAGCAGCATTGGACTAGCGGCTGCCCAAGAGACCCAGTACTTC
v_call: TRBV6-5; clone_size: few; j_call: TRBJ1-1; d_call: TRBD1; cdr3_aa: CASRQGVYMNTEAFF; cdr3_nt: TGTGCCAGCAGACAGGGGGTATATATGAACACTGAAGCTTTCTTT
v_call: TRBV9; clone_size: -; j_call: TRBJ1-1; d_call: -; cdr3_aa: CASSVGGTLNTEAFF; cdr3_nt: TGTGCCAGCAGCGTAGGTGGGACATTGAACACTGAAGCTTTCTTT
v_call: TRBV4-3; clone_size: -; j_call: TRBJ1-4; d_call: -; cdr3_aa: CASSQGVMGHLANEKLFF; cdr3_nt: TGCGCCAGCAGCCAAGGAGTAATGGGACATCTTGCGAATGAAAAACTGTTTTTT
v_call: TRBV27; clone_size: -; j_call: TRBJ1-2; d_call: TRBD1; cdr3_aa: CASSSRDRDFNYGYTF; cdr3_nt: TGTGCCAGCAGTTCCCGGGACAGGGATTTTAACTATGGCTACACCTTC
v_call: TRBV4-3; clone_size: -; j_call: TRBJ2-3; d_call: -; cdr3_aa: CASSQDLRGTDTQYF; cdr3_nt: TGCGCCAGCAGCCAAGATTTGAGGGGCACAGATACGCAGTATTTT
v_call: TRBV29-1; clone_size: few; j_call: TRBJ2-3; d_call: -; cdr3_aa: CSANRGGPDTQYF; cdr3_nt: TGCAGCGCTAACAGGGGAGGCCCAGATACGCAGTATTTT
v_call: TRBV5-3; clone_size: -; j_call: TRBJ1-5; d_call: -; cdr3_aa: CAKKTQTGNQPQHF; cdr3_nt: TGTGCCAAGAAAACACAGACAGGCAATCAGCCCCAGCATTTT
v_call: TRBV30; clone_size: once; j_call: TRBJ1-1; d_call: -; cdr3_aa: CAWSPGGGNTEAFF; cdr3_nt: TGTGCCTGGAGTCCCGGGGGAGGTAACACTGAAGCTTTCTTT
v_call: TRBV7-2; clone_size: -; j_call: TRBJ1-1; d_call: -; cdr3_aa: CASSIQIRGTEAFF; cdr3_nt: TGTGCCAGCAGCATACAGATCCGGGGCACTGAAGCTTTCTTT
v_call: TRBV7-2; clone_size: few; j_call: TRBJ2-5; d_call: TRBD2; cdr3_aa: CASSLAGSKGLAGMDRETQYF; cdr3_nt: TGTGCCAGCAGCTTAGCCGGAAGTAAAGGACTAGCGGGAATGGATAGGGAGACCCAGTACTTC
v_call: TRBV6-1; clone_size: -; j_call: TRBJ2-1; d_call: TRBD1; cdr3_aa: CASSEGQGVRGQFF; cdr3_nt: TGTGCCAGCAGTGAAGGGCAGGGGGTGCGTGGGCAGTTCTTC
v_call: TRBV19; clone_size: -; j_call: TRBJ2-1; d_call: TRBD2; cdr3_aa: CASSPGGRALSYNEQFF; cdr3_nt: TGTGCCAGTAGCCCGGGCGGGAGGGCCCTCTCCTACAATGAGCAGTTCTTC
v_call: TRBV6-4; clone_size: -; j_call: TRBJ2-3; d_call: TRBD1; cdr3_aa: CASSDSAGGEDTQYF; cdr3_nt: TGTGCCAGCAGTGACTCGGCAGGGGGCGAGGATACGCAGTATTTT
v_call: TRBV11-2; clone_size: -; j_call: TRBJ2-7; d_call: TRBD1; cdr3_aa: CASSLGRRDSSYEQYF; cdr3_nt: TGTGCCAGCAGCTTAGGCCGACGGGACAGCTCCTACGAGCAGTACTTC
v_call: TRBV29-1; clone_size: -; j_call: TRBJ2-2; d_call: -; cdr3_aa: CSGGLRNTGELFF; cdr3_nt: TGCAGCGGCGGACTACGAAACACCGGGGAGCTGTTTTTT
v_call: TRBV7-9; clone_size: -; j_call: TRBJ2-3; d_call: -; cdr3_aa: CASSPADTDTQYF; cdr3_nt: TGTGCCAGCAGCCCCGCGGACACAGATACGCAGTATTTT